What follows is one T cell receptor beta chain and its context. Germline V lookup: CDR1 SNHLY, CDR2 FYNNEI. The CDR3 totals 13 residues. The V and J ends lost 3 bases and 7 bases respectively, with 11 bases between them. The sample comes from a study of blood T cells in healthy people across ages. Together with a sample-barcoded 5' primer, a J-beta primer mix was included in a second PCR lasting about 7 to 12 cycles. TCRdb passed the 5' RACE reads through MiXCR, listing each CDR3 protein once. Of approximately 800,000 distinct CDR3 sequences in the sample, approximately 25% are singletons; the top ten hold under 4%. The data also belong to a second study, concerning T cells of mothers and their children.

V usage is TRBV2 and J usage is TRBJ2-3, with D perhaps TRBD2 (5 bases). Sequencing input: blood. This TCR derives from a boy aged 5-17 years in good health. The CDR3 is CASSEINGNTQYF. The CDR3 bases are TGTGCCAGCAGTGAGATAAACGGGAATACGCAGTATTTT.